This section outlines one TCR beta chain sequence together with its context. The target antigen is unknown. This entry belongs to a study of cytomegalovirus exposure and HLA in healthy donors. The protocol was immunoSEQ multiplex PCR, while the TCRdb copy is restricted to in-frame clones and leaves out a portion. The data show over 250,000 clones, with about 86% seen just once and 0.95% to 1.1% held by the top ten. Overall study findings and caveats: A list of about 180 TCR beta chains associated with cytomegalovirus was given. The authors confirmed in vitro that a few CMV-associated chains were specific for CMV antigens. Cytomegalovirus status, reportedly, was diagnosed with high specificity and sensitivity by the classifier.

The donors belonged to the roughly 120-subject validation cohort, separate from the roughly 650-subject first cohort. CDR3 size: 13 residues. The germline V and J ends were trimmed by 4 bases and 5 bases, with 11 bases remaining between them. From germline, CDR1 is WSHSY and CDR2 SAAADI. V is TRBV10-2 and J is TRBJ2-5; D might be TRBD1 (6 bases). This clonotype originated in a woman aged 18-29 years in good health and CMV-seronegative. The sequenced material came from PBMCs. The CDR3 nucleotides are TGCGCCAGCAGTGGGACAGCCCGTGAGACCCAGTACTTC. It codes for CASSGTARETQYF.